The rows below give T cell receptor beta chains drawn from one sample of a study of CD8 T cells in ankylosing spondylitis. TCRdb recomputed calls from the 5' RACE reads with MiXCR, one row per CDR3 protein. The sample has about 500,000 distinct CDR3 sequences; approximately 11% are singletons. Sequencing was performed on blood, either unsorted or a sorted T cell fraction (not recorded which). These receptors were obtained from a male donor with ankylosing spondylitis. The CDR3 runs from the conserved cysteine through the conserved F or W. D genes are given only for firm matches. A clone size is listed for some rows: how often the clone was seen (once, few, many), or a class if it is expanded.

size: NA
J: TRBJ2-1
V: TRBV24-1
D: NA
DNA: TGTGCCACCAGTGATTCGTGGACTAACCCATATACTTTC
CDR3: CATSDSWTNPYTF

size: NA
J: TRBJ2-3
V: TRBV11-2
D: TRBD2
DNA: TGTGCCAGCACCCAAGGCGGGAGGACCACAGATACGCAGTATTTT
CDR3: CASTQGGRTTDTQYF

size: NA
J: TRBJ2-1
V: TRBV6-1
D: NA
DNA: TGTGCCAGCGCCTCACGAGGACACTCCTACAATGAGCAGTTCTTC
CDR3: CASASRGHSYNEQFF

size: few
J: TRBJ2-1
V: TRBV27
D: NA
DNA: TGTGCCAGCAGTTTACTGGACAGAGCCTACAATGAGCAGTTCTTC
CDR3: CASSLLDRAYNEQFF

size: NA
J: TRBJ2-1
V: TRBV24-1
D: NA
DNA: TGTGCCACCAGTGATTGGAATTCCAGGGAAGGTACCTACAATGAGCAGTTCTTC
CDR3: CATSDWNSREGTYNEQFF

size: once
J: TRBJ2-1
V: TRBV21-1
D: NA
DNA: TGTGCCAGCAGCAAAAGAGAAGCGGGGAATTACAATGAGCAGTTCTTC
CDR3: CASSKREAGNYNEQFF

size: many
J: TRBJ2-3
V: TRBV3-1
D: TRBD2
DNA: TGTGCCAGCAGCCAGGGCGGGAGGACAGATACGCAGTATTTT
CDR3: CASSQGGRTDTQYF

size: NA
J: TRBJ1-4
V: TRBV6-5
D: NA
DNA: TGTGCCAGCAGTTACGGCCGCCCAGGGGAGGAAAAACTGTTTTTT
CDR3: CASSYGRPGEEKLFF

size: NA
J: TRBJ1-6
V: TRBV15
D: NA
DNA: TGTGCCACCAGAGGAAGAAGGGGGATCGTCTATAATTCACCCCTCCACTTT
CDR3: CATRGRRGIVYNSPLHF

size: few
J: TRBJ1-5
V: TRBV29-1
D: NA
DNA: TGCAGCCTCCTACAGCACGCGGGAGATCAGCCCCAGCATTTT
CDR3: CSLLQHAGDQPQHF

size: few
J: TRBJ2-7
V: TRBV3-1
D: TRBD2
DNA: TGTGCCAGCAGCCAAGGAGCGGGAGAGGCGTACTTC
CDR3: CASSQGAGEAYF

size: few
J: TRBJ2-1
V: TRBV30
D: NA
DNA: TGTGCCTCCCGGGGGAGGCCCAATGAGCAGTTCTTC
CDR3: CASRGRPNEQFF

size: NA
J: TRBJ1-3
V: TRBV5-1
D: NA
DNA: TGCGCCAGCAGCCGCGAGACCCAGAGCTCTGGAAACACCATATATTTT
CDR3: CASSRETQSSGNTIYF

size: NA
J: TRBJ2-5
V: TRBV15
D: NA
DNA: TGTGCCACCAGCAGATCCGGACAGACGCAAGAGACCCAGTACTTC
CDR3: CATSRSGQTQETQYF

size: many
J: TRBJ1-2
V: TRBV5-6
D: NA
DNA: TGTGCCAGCAGCTTTATCTCCCTAAGGACGGGTTATGGCTACACCTTC
CDR3: CASSFISLRTGYGYTF

size: few
J: TRBJ2-2
V: TRBV20-1
D: NA
DNA: TGCAGTGCTACTAGCGAACCGAACACCGGGGAGCTGTTTTTT
CDR3: CSATSEPNTGELFF

size: few
J: TRBJ2-5
V: TRBV27
D: TRBD2
DNA: TGTGCCAGCTGTGCCGGGACTAGCGGAGGAAATAGGGGGACCCAGTACTTC
CDR3: CASCAGTSGGNRGTQYF

size: many
J: TRBJ1-1
V: TRBV5-1
D: NA
DNA: TGCGCCAGCAGCCTACCCAGGGAGGTGGACACTGAAGCTTTCTTT
CDR3: CASSLPREVDTEAFF

size: NA
J: TRBJ1-3
V: TRBV9
D: NA
DNA: TGTGCCAGCAGCGTAGGTGACTCTGGAAACACCATATATTTT
CDR3: CASSVGDSGNTIYF

size: few
J: TRBJ2-2
V: TRBV4-1
D: NA
DNA: TGCGCCAGCAGCCAGTTGACCTTACACACCGGGGAGCTGTTTTTT
CDR3: CASSQLTLHTGELFF

size: NA
J: TRBJ1-5
V: TRBV20-1
D: NA
DNA: TGCTGTGCTAGAGATATAGGGGGGAGCTATCAGCCCCAGCATTTT
CDR3: CCARDIGGSYQPQHF

size: NA
J: TRBJ2-7
V: TRBV29-1
D: TRBD1
DNA: TGCAGCGTTGGACAGGGGTCTACCTACGAGCAGTACTTC
CDR3: CSVGQGSTYEQYF

size: NA
J: TRBJ2-7
V: TRBV14
D: TRBD2
DNA: TGTGCCTCCAACAAGCTAGCGGGGGACCGGGGCGAGCAGTACTTC
CDR3: CASNKLAGDRGEQYF

size: NA
J: TRBJ1-4
V: TRBV12-3/TRBV12-4
D: NA
DNA: TGTGCCAGCACCCGGCCGCCATATGAAAAACTGTTTTTT
CDR3: CASTRPPYEKLFF

size: NA
J: TRBJ2-7
V: TRBV9
D: TRBD2
DNA: TGTGCCAGCAGCGTAGGGCGGGGGATTAGCTACGAGCAGTACTTC
CDR3: CASSVGRGISYEQYF

size: NA
J: TRBJ1-1
V: TRBV28
D: NA
DNA: TGTGCCAGCAGTTTATCAAGTACCCTGAACACTGAAGCTTTCTTT
CDR3: CASSLSSTLNTEAFF

size: many
J: TRBJ1-1
V: TRBV20-1
D: NA
DNA: TGCAGTGCTAGAGATGGGGGGCGAACGGGTGAAGCTTTCTTT
CDR3: CSARDGGRTGEAFF

size: NA
J: TRBJ1-5
V: TRBV7-2
D: NA
DNA: TGTGCCAGCAGCTTATGGTCGGGTCGGGATCAGCCCCAGCATTTT
CDR3: CASSLWSGRDQPQHF